This T cell receptor (beta chain) originates from a study of cytomegalovirus exposure and HLA in healthy donors. Vbeta (60) and Jbeta (13) primers were used in the PCR. Assay used: immunoSEQ multiplex PCR; TCRdb lists only in-frame clones, some missing. The sample has about 98,000 clones, approximately 80% seen once; the top ten hold around 3.6%. The V gene's germline CDR1 is SGDLS and CDR2 YYNGEE. The ends were cut back, 1 base at V and 1 base at J, with 20 bases in the middle. The CDR3 is made up of 19 amino acids. This TCR was recovered from a female donor in good health and CMV-seropositive. The gene calls are TRBV9 and TRBJ2-2; tentatively, D is TRBD2 (7 bases). Sequencing input: PBMCs. In nucleotides, the CDR3 is TGTGCCAGCAGCGTATTAGGGAAGGGGGGGGACGGGAACACCGGGGAGCTGTTTTTT. Protein product: CASSVLGKGGDGNTGELFF.